This T cell receptor beta chain comes out of a study of monozygotic twins with inflammatory bowel disease. CDR1 and CDR2 from the germline V gene are MNHEY and SVGEGT. CDR3 length equals 14 residues. From its re-call of the 5' RACE reads, TCRdb lists each CDR3 protein once, without DNA. Its table lists 300,000 to 400,000 distinct CDR3 sequences. Concerning this clonotype itself: Its antigen is as yet unknown.

Per donor there was one draw, yielding a blood sample of 2.5 ml. RNA in its total form was extracted from whole blood, and T cells were not sorted. General study points: TCRbeta inverse Simpson diversity was decreased in IBD patients versus healthy co-twins.

The TCR originated in a human donor with ulcerative colitis or Crohn's disease, or a healthy co-twin of an affected twin (not recorded which). The rearrangement uses TRBV6-2 or TRBV6-3 and TRBJ1-5. The source material was blood. CDR3 loop: CASSRGSRDQPQHF.